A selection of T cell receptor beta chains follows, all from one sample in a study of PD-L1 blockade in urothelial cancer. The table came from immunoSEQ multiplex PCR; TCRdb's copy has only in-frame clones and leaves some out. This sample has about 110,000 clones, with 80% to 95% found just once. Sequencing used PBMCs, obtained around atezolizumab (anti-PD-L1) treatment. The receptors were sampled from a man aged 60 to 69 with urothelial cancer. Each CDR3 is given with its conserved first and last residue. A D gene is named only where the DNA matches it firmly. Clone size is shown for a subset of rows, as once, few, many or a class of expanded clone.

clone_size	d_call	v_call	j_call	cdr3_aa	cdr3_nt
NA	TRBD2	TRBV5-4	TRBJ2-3	CASSTGLDTDTQYF	TGTGCCAGCAGCACCGGACTAGACACAGATACGCAGTATTTT
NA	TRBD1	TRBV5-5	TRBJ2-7	CASSQGGGLYEQYF	TGTGCCAGCAGCCAAGGGGGCGGCCTATACGAGCAGTACTTC
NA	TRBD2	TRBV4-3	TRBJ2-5	CASSQEGLAGVGETQYF	TGCGCCAGCAGCCAAGAGGGGTTAGCGGGAGTCGGGGAGACCCAGTACTTC
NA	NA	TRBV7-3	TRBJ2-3	CASSSGTDTQYF	TGTGCCAGCAGCTCGGGCACAGATACGCAGTATTTT
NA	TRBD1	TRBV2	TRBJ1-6	CASSSRGLSPLHF	TGTGCCAGCAGTAGCAGGGGGTTATCACCCCTCCACTTT
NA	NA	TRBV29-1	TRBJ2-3	CSVRRESADTQYF	TGCAGCGTTCGAAGGGAGAGCGCAGATACGCAGTATTTT
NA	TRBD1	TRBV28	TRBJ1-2	CASSLPTGTGGAYGYTF	TGTGCCAGCAGTTTACCTACCGGGACAGGGGGAGCCTATGGCTACACCTTC
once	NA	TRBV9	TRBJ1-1	CASSLYEGGEAFF	TGTGCCAGCAGCCTGTATGAGGGAGGGGAAGCTTTCTTT
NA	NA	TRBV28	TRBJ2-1	CASSSAGDPYNEQFF	TGTGCCAGCAGTTCGGCGGGCGATCCCTACAATGAGCAGTTCTTC
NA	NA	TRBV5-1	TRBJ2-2	CASSRGGANTGELFF	TGCGCCAGCAGCCGCGGGGGCGCGAACACCGGGGAGCTGTTTTTT
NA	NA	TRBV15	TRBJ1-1	CATSRDSGNTEAFF	TGTGCCACCAGCAGAGATAGCGGGAACACTGAAGCTTTCTTT
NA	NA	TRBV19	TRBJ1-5	CASSIYGGSNQPQHF	TGTGCCAGTAGTATCTATGGAGGGTCTAATCAGCCCCAGCATTTT
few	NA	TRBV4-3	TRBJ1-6	CASARDSSYNSPLHF	TGCGCCAGCGCCAGAGACTCCTCCTATAATTCACCCCTCCACTTT
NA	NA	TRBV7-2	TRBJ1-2	CASSLASGEVYGYTF	TGTGCCAGCAGCTTAGCCTCAGGGGAAGTCTATGGCTACACCTTC
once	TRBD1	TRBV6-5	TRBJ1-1	CASRYRGNTEAFF	TGTGCCAGCAGGTACAGGGGTAACACTGAAGCTTTCTTT
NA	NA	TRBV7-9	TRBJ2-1	CASSSAGYNEQFF	TGTGCCAGCAGCTCCGCAGGCTACAATGAGCAGTTCTTC
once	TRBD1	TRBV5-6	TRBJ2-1	CASTPDPGTAYNEQFF	TGTGCCAGCACCCCAGACCCCGGGACAGCTTACAATGAGCAGTTCTTC
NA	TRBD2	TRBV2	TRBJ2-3	CASSEYELAGGADTQYF	TGTGCCAGCAGTGAATATGAACTAGCGGGAGGCGCAGATACGCAGTATTTT
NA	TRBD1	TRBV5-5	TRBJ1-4	CASSLTGLDEKLFF	TGTGCCAGCAGCCTGACAGGGTTGGATGAAAAACTGTTTTTT
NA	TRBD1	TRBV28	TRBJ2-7	CASSARQGAFREQYF	TGTGCCAGCAGTGCGCGACAGGGGGCATTTCGCGAGCAGTACTTC
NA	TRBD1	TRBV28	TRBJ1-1	CASSVPGQANTEAFF	TGTGCCAGCAGTGTCCCGGGACAGGCGAACACTGAAGCTTTCTTT
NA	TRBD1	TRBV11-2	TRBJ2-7	CASSSRGTGGSYEQYF	TGTGCCAGCAGCTCAAGGGGGACAGGGGGGTCCTACGAGCAGTACTTC
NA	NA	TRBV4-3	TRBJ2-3	CASSQASAGDTQYF	TGCGCCAGCAGCCAAGCGAGTGCGGGAGATACGCAGTATTTT
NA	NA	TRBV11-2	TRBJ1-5	CASSLFENQPQHF	TGTGCCAGCAGCTTATTCGAGAATCAGCCCCAGCATTTT
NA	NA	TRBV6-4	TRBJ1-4	CASSVNQGTNEKLFF	TGTGCCAGCAGTGTCAACCAGGGCACTAATGAAAAACTGTTTTTT